This entry concerns a single TCR beta chain. This specimen belongs to a study of blood T cell repertoires in COVID-19. Turning to the study itself: Sources were T cells, B-cell-depleted T cells, or PBMCs; the material itself was cDNA or gDNA.

CDR3 length: 13 amino acids. Looked up from germline, CDR1 is SGHTA and CDR2 is FQGTGA. V was trimmed by 5 bases and J by 0 bases, leaving 8 bases between them. Methods used by the authors: Nucleated cell counts were estimated from reference gene primer amplification. Here immunoSEQ multiplex PCR was the method, and the copy in TCRdb shows in-frame clones only, minus some. V and J calls and clone size follow that table, whereas D and trimming were derived from the DNA. The sample consists of under 350,000 clones, about 86% of them appearing once. The sequence was collected from a man younger than 35 with active or convalescent COVID-19. Sequenced: peripheral blood. This sequence joins TRBV7-3 and TRBJ2-7; no firm D call. In DNA form, the CDR3 reads TGTGCCAGCAGCCCGAGGAGCTCCTACGAGCAGTACTTC. Translating it yields CASSPRSSYEQYF.